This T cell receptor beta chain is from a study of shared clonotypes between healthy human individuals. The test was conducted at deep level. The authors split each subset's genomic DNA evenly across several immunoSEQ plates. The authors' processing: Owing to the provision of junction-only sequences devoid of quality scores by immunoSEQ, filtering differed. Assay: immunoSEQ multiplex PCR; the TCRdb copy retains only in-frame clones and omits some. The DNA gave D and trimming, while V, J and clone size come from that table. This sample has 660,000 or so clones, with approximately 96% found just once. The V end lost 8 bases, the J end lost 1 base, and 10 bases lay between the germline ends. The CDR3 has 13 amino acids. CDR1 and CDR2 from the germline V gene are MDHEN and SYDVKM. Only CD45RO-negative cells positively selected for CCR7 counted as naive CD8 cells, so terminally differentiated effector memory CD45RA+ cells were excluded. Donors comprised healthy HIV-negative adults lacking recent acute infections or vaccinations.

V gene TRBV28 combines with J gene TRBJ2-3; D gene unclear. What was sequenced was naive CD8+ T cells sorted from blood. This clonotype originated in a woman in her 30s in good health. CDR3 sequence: CASDNSGTDTQYF. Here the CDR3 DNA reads TGTGCCAGCGATAACTCCGGCACAGATACGCAGTATTTT.